The clone carrying this T cell receptor beta chain showed up just a few times. This CDR3 comprises 14 residues. V was pared by 4 bases and J by 2 bases, with 12 bases between. Germline loops: CDR1 MDHEN, CDR2 SYDVKM. These data belong to a study of blood T cell repertoires in COVID-19. Data came from immunoSEQ multiplex PCR; TCRdb stores just in-frame clones and leaves some out. The top ten clones hold 2.5% to 3.5% of a sample with about 140,000 clones, over 60% of them seen once. Material for sequencing was PBMCs or T cells enriched from blood (not recorded which). The chain couples TRBV28 to TRBJ2-7; tentative D call: TRBD1 (7 bases). The sequence derives from a woman aged 45-65 years who had recovered from COVID-19. The DNA of the CDR3 is TGTGCCAGCAGTTACAGGGGAGGAACCTACGAGCAGTACTTC. As protein: CASSYRGGTYEQYF.